A single sample gave rise to the 14 T cell receptor beta chains below, sequenced in a study of blood T cell repertoires in COVID-19. Data came from immunoSEQ multiplex PCR; TCRdb stores just in-frame clones and leaves some out. The sample consists of 120,000 to 150,000 clones, 60% to 85% of them appearing once. The sequencing input was peripheral blood. These receptors were collected from a man in his fifties with acute or convalescent COVID-19.

The CDR3 nucleotides are TGTGCCAGCAGTACGGTAGCGAGTGCGCCCCAGCATTTT. As protein: CASSTVASAPQHF. The V gene is TRBV27, the J gene TRBJ1-5; D call uncertain. CDR3 size: 13 residues. From germline, CDR1 is MNHEY and CDR2 SMNVEV (reference sequence). V was trimmed by 5 bases and J by 9 bases, leaving 14 bases between them.

Remarks on this clone: This sample also contains other DNA sequences that code for the same CDR3. The chain uses TRBV14 and TRBJ1-2; no reliable D call. CDR1 is SGHDN and CDR2 is FVKESK in the germline V gene. The CDR3 covers 13 residues. Trimming left V 0 bases short and J 4 bases short, with 6 bases between. The CDR3 nucleotides are TGTGCCAGCAGCCAAGATCTGTTCTATGGCTACACCTTC. It translates to CASSQDLFYGYTF.

This clone appeared a few times. The chain employs TRBV3-1 (or the pseudogene TRBV3-2) and TRBJ1-3; D uncertain. The ends were cut back, 4 bases at V and 5 bases at J, with 15 bases in the middle. CDR1 and CDR2 (germline): LGHDT, YNNKEL (reference sequence). The CDR3 has 15 residues. The CDR3 sequence: CASSPREQLRNTIYF. The CDR3 region has the DNA TGTGCCAGCAGCCCCCGGGAACAGCTTCGAAACACCATATATTTT.

V usage is TRBV6-5 and J usage is TRBJ2-5; 7 bases are a match to TRBD1. CDR3 length equals 15 residues. Losses at the gene ends were 3 bases for V and 2 bases for J; bases not matched to a gene: 6. Germline V lookup: CDR1 MNHEY, CDR2 SVGAGI. The CDR3 protein is CASSYLRGWQETQYF. CDR3 nucleotide sequence: TGTGCCAGCAGTTATCTCAGGGGGTGGCAAGAGACCCAGTACTTC.

The chain combines TRBV3-1 (or the pseudogene TRBV3-2) with TRBJ1-6; 8 nucleotides match TRBD1. Per germline, CDR1 LGHDT and CDR2 YNNKEL (reference sequence). The CDR3 is 16 amino acids. V lost 4 bases to trimming and J lost 8 bases; unmatched junction nucleotides: 10. The chain's CDR3 is CASSPVDRAPDSPLHF. The CDR3 region has the DNA TGTGCCAGCAGCCCGGTGGACAGGGCCCCGGATTCACCCCTCCACTTT.

The gene calls are TRBV12-3 or TRBV12-4 and TRBJ1-6; a possible D gene is TRBD1 (5 bases). V lost 5 bases and J 7 bases, leaving 9 bases between the germline ends. This CDR3 comprises 13 residues. The CDR3 here is CASSLRGNSPLHF. The CDR3 bases are TGTGCCAGCAGTCTAAGGGGCAATTCACCCCTCCACTTT.

This chain connects TRBV28 to TRBJ1-6, with a weak D call TRBD1 (6 bases). With 6 bases removed from V and 5 bases from J, the gap between germline ends came to 11 bases. The germline V gene has CDR1 MDHEN and CDR2 SYDVKM. The CDR3 covers 14 residues. The CDR3 DNA sequence: TGTGCCAGCAGGATACAGGGTAATAATTCACCCCTCCACTTT. This encodes CASRIQGNNSPLHF.

This rearrangement joins TRBV28 to TRBJ2-7; tentative D call: TRBD1 (6 bases). Germline V gene lookup returns CDR1 MDHEN and CDR2 SYDVKM. This CDR3 region has 15 residues. Trimming stripped 6 bases from V and 4 bases from J, with 19 bases between. The CDR3 DNA reads as TGTGCCAGCAGCCCTACCCAGGGGAATCGATACGAGCAGTACGTC. Its protein is CASSPTQGNRYEQYV.

This clone was seen just once. This rearrangement joins TRBV6-5 to TRBJ2-1; a possible D gene is TRBD1 (5 bases). Trimming removed 2 bases from V and 2 bases from J, with 7 bases in between. In germline, CDR1 is MNHEY, CDR2 SVGAGI. This CDR3 spans 14 amino acids. CDR3 nucleotides: TGTGCCAGCAGTTACAGGGGCCCCTACAATGAGCAGTTCTTC. Encoded protein: CASSYRGPYNEQFF.

V gene TRBV3-1 (or the pseudogene TRBV3-2) combines with J gene TRBJ2-2; 10 bases map to TRBD2. Per germline, CDR1 LGHDT and CDR2 YNNKEL (reference sequence). Trimming cost V 2 bases and J 4 bases; bases outside gene matches: 13. The CDR3 covers 19 residues. CDR3 bases: TGTGCCAGCAGCCAAAGATACCCGTTGACTAGCGGGCTCACCGGGGAGCTGTTTTTT. It translates to CASSQRYPLTSGLTGELFF.

The chain joins TRBV24-1 to TRBJ1-2; possibly TRBD1 for D (5 bases). The CDR3 loop spans 14 amino acids. V lost 4 bases to trimming and J lost 4 bases, with 12 bases between them. Per germline, CDR1 KGHDR and CDR2 SFDVKD. The CDR3 coding sequence is TGTGCCACCAGTGACGCGGACATCACCTATGGCTACACCTTC. As protein: CATSDADITYGYTF.

This clone has a handful of counts. The genes are TRBV7-6 and TRBJ2-3, with 7 bases matching TRBD2. Trimming removed 3 bases from V and 3 bases from J; junction bases left unmatched: 6. The CDR3 consists of 15 residues. Germline V gene sequence: CDR1 SGHVS, CDR2 FNYEAQ. The CDR3 nucleotides read TGTGCCAGCAGCTTGGGGGGGGTTGAGACAGATACGCAGTATTTT. Translated, it gives CASSLGGVETDTQYF. Full variable domain (missing parts from reference TRBV7-6 and TRBJ2-3): GAGVSQSPRYKVTKRGQDVALRCDPISGHVSLYWYRQALGQGPEFLTYFNYEAQQDKSGLPNDRFSAERPEGSISTLTIQRTEQRDSAMYRCASSLGGVETDTQYFGPGTRLTVL.

The chain combines TRBV7-9 with TRBJ2-1; D gene uncertain. V was shortened by 2 bases and J by 6 bases, with 14 bases between the two germline ends. This CDR3 is built from 15 residues. Germline assignment: CDR1 SEHNR and CDR2 FQNEAQ (reference sequence). CDR3 in amino acids: CASSLSPKSTNEQFF. CDR3 coding DNA: TGTGCCAGCAGCTTATCCCCCAAGTCTACCAATGAGCAGTTCTTC.

V and J are TRBV19 and TRBJ1-5; TRBD1 matches at 7 bases. The CDR3 runs to 16 residues. The J segment lost 1 base and the V segment lost 0 bases, leaving 3 bases of the junction unmatched. Germline V gene sequence: CDR1 LNHDA, CDR2 SQIVND (reference sequence). The CDR3 DNA reads TGTGCCAGTAGTATAGACGGGACAGCAAGCAATCAGCCCCAGCATTTT. This translates into CASSIDGTASNQPQHF. Variable domain in full (rest from reference TRBV19 and TRBJ1-5): DGGITQSPKYLFRKEGQNVTLSCEQNLNHDAMYWYRQDPGQGLRLIYYSQIVNDFQKGDIAEGYSVSREKKESFPLTVTSAQKNPTAFYLCASSIDGTASNQPQHFGDGTRLSIL.